The following is a T cell receptor (beta chain) sequence with its context. How the authors handled the data: Nucleated cell counts were estimated from reference gene primer amplification. Profiling relied on immunoSEQ multiplex PCR, and the TCRdb table lists in-frame clones only, not all of them. V and J calls and clone size are those listed in that table; D and trimming were worked out from the DNA. The sample lists 200,000 to 300,000 clones, more than 80% occurring once. The data derive from a study of blood T cell repertoires in COVID-19. Study-level information: Samples representing acute and convalescent COVID-19 were sourced from the United States, Italy and Spain. Sources were T cells, B-cell-depleted T cells, or PBMCs; the material itself was cDNA or gDNA.

The CDR3 contains 15 residues. J was trimmed by 2 bases and V by 0 bases; bases with no gene match: 3. Germline values: CDR1 SGDLS, CDR2 YYNGEE. The genes are TRBV9 and TRBJ2-5, with 8 bases aligning to TRBD2. The origin of this receptor is a human donor in a cohort sampled during active COVID-19. Input material: peripheral blood. CDR3 coding DNA: TGTGCCAGCAGCGTAGCTCGCGGGGGGCAAGAGACCCAGTACTTC. It specifies CASSVARGGQETQYF.